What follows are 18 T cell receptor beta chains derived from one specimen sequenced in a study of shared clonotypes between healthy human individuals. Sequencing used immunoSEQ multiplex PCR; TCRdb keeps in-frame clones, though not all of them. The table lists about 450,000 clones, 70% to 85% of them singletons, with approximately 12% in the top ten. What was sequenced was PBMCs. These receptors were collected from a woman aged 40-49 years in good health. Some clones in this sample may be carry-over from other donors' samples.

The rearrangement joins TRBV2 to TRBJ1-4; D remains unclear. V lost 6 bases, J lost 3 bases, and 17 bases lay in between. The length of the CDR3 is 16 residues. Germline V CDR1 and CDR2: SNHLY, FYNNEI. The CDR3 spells CASRERSGWANEKLFF. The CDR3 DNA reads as TGTGCCAGCAGGGAGAGGAGTGGGTGGGCTAATGAAAAACTGTTTTTT.

The CDR3: CATMNGRSYNEQFF. CDR3 sequence (DNA): TGTGCCACCATGAACGGGAGATCATACAATGAGCAGTTCTTC. V usage is TRBV15 and J usage is TRBJ2-1; D possibly corresponds to TRBD2 (6 bases). The germline gives CDR1 LNHNV, CDR2 YYDKDF (reference sequence). V was clipped by 7 bases and J by 4 bases, with 14 bases between them. This CDR3 is 14 amino acids long.

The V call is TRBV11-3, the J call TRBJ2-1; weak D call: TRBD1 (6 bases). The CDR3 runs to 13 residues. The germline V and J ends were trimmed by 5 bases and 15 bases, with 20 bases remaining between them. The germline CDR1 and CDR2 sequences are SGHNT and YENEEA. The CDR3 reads CASSRGVTGRPFF. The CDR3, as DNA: TGTGCCAGCAGCCGTGGGGTGACAGGTAGGCCGTTCTTC.

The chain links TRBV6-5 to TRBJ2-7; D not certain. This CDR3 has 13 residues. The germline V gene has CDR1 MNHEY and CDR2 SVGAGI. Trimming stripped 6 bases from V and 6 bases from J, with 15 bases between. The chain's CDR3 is CASSPHSDGEQYF. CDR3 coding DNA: TGTGCCAGCAGCCCCCACTCGGACGGCGAGCAGTACTTC.

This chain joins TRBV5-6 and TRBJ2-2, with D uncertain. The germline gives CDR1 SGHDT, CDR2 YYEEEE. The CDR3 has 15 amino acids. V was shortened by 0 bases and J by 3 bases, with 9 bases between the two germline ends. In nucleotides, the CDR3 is TGTGCCAGCAGCTTGGAACAAACCGACACCGGGGAGCTGTTTTTT. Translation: CASSLEQTDTGELFF.

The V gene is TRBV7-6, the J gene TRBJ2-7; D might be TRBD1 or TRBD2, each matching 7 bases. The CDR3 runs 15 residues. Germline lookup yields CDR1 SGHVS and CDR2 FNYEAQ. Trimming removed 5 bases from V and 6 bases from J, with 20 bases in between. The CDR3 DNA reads TGTGCCAGCAGCCAGGGGGGGACGCCACGGTCCGAGCAGTACTTC. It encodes CASSQGGTPRSEQYF.

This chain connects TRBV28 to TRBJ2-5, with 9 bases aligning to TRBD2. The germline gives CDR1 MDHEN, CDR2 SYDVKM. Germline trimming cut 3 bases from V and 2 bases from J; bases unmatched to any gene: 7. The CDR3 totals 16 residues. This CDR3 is CASSFYGGGGQETQYF. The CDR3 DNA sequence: TGTGCCAGCAGTTTTTACGGCGGGGGGGGGCAAGAGACCCAGTACTTC.

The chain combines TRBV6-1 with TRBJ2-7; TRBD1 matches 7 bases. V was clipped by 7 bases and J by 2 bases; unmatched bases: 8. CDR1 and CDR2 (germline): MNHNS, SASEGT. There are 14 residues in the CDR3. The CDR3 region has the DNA TGTGCCAGCAACCCCCGGACAGGAACCTACGAGCAGTACTTC. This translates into CASNPRTGTYEQYF.

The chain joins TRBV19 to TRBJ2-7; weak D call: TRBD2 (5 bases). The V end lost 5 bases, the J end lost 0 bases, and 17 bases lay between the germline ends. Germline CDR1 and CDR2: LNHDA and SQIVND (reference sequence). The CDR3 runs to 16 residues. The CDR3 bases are TGTGCCAGTAGTTCCCCGTTTGGTAGCGCCTCCTACGAGCAGTACTTC. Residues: CASSSPFGSASYEQYF.

The CDR3 nucleotides read TGTGCCAGCAGCACCTCACTGCGGCCTGAAGCTTTCTTT. This gives the protein CASSTSLRPEAFF. The chain couples TRBV5-5 to TRBJ1-1; no clear D. This CDR3 spans 13 amino acids. Trimming left V 4 bases short and J 6 bases short, with 13 bases between. Germline loops: CDR1 SGHKS, CDR2 YYEKEE (reference sequence).

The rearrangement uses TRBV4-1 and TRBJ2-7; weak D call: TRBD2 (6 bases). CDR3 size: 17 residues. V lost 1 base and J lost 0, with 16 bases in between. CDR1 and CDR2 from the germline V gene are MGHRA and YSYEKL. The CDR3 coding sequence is TGCGCCAGCAGCCAAGGGAGGGGTGGCCGTACCTCCTACGAGCAGTACTTC. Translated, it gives CASSQGRGGRTSYEQYF.

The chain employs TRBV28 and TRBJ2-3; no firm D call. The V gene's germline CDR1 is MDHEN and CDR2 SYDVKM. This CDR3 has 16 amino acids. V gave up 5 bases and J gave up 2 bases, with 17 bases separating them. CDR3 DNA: TGTGCCAGCAGTCTACTAAGCCCCCGGTCCACAGATACGCAGTATTTT. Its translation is CASSLLSPRSTDTQYF.

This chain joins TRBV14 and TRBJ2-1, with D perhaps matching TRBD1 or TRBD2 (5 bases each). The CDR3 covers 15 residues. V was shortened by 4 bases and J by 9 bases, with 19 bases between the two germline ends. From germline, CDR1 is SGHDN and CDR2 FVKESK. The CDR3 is CASSRRDPVSSEQFF. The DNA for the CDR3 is TGTGCCAGCAGCCGCCGGGACCCAGTATCCAGTGAGCAGTTCTTC.

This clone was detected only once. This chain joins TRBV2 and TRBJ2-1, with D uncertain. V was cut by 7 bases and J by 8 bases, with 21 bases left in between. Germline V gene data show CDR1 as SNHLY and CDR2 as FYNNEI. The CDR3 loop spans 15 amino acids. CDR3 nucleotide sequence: TGTGCCAGCACCCCACAGCGTACCGTACCGTATGAGCAGTTCTTC. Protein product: CASTPQRTVPYEQFF.

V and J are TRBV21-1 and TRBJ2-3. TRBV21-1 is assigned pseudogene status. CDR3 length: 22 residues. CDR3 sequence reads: CASSGEFSKGSWGRDYGDTQYF. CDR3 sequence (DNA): TGTGCCAGCAGCGGGGAGTTCTCAAAAGGTTCGTGGGGACGTGACTATGGAGATACGCAGTATTTT.

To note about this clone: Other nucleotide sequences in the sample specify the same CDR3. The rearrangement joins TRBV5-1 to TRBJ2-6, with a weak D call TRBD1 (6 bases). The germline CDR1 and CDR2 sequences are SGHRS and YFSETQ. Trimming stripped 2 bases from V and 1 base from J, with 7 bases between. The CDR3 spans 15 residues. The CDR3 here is CASSFTGSGANVLTF. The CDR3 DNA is TGCGCCAGCAGCTTTACAGGGTCTGGGGCCAACGTCCTGACTTTC.

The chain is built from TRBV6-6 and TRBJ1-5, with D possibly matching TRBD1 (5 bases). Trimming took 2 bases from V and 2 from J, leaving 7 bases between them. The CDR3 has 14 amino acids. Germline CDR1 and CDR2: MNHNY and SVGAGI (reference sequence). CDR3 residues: CASSYRGGNQPQHF. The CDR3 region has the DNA TGTGCCAGCAGTTACCGGGGGGGCAATCAGCCCCAGCATTTT.

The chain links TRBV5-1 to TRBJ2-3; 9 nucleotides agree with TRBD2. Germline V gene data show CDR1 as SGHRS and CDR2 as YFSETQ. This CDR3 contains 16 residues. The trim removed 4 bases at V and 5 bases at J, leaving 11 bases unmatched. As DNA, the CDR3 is TGCGCCAGCAGCGTCCCCCTGGCGGGAGGGGGAGATACGCAGTATTTT. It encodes CASSVPLAGGGDTQYF.